This T cell receptor beta chain appears in the sequencing data of a study of CD8+CD57+ T cells in acquired aplastic anemia. Whole-study context: Mean DNA quantity obtained from sorted CD4+ and CD8+ cells was 3 to 4 ug.

Study-wide points: Found in both controls and patients were around 30 CD8+ CDR3 sequences.

Patients sequenced had flow cytometry evidence of CD8+CD57+ cell expansion. The diagnosis in all patients was severe acquired aplastic anemia. There was no therapy given to any patient before the blood sampling took place. Profiling that covered TCR beta VDJ and CDR3 relied on genomic DNA as its template. TCRdb independently ran MiXCR on the reads; one entry per CDR3 protein. The sample contains about 160,000 distinct CDR3 sequences, more than 40% of which appear only once. This clonotype was counted ten times or more. Antigen specificity is unknown. The sequenced sample was sorted CD4+, CD8+, or CD8+CD57+ T cells (not recorded which) from PBMCs. This clonotype was sampled from a human donor with aplastic anemia.

The CDR3 spells CASSVETSSYEQYF. CDR3 coding DNA: TGTGCCAGCAGCGTAGAGACTAGCAGCTACGAGCAGTACTTC. The chain recombines TRBV9 with TRBJ2-7; 7 bases agree with TRBD2. V was clipped by 0 bases and J by 3 bases; unmatched bases: 3. This CDR3 contains 14 residues. Germline V gene data show CDR1 as SGDLS and CDR2 as YYNGEE.